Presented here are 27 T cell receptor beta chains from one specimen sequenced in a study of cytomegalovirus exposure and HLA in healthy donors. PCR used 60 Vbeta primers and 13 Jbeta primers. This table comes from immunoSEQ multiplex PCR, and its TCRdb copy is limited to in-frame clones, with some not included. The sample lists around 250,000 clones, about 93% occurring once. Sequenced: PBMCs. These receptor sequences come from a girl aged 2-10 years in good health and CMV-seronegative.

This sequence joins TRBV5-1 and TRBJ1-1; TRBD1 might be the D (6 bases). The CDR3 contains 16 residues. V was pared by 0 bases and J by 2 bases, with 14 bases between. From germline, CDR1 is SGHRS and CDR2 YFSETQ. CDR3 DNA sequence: TGCGCCAGCAGCTTGGCCGTAAGACAGGCTAACACTGAAGCTTTCTTT. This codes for CASSLAVRQANTEAFF. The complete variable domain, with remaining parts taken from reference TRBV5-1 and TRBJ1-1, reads KAGVTQTPRYLIKTRGQQVTLSCSPISGHRSVSWYQQTPGQGLQFLFEYFSETQRNKGNFPGRFSGRQFSNSRSEMNVSTLELGDSALYLCASSLAVRQANTEAFFGQGTRLTVV.

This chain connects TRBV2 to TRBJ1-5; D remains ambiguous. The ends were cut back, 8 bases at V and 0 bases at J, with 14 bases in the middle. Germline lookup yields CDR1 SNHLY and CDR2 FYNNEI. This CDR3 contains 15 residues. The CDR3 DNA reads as TGTGCCAGCTCGGAGGCCGACTATAGCAATCAGCCCCAGCATTTT. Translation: CASSEADYSNQPQHF.

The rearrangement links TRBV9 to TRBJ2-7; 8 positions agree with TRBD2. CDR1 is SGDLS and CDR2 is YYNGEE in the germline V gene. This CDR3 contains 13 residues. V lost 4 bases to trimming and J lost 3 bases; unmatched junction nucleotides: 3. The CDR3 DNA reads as TGTGCCAGCAGCTCCAGCGGGGGCTACGAGCAGTACTTC. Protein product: CASSSSGGYEQYF.

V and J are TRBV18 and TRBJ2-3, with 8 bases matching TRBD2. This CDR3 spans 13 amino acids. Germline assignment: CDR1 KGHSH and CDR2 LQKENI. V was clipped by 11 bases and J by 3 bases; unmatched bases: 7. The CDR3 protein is CAASASGTDTQYF. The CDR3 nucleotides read TGTGCCGCCTCGGCTAGCGGGACAGATACGCAGTATTTT. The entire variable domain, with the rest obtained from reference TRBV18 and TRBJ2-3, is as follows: NAGVMQNPRHLVRRRGQEARLRCSPMKGHSHVYWYRQLPEEGLKFMVYLQKENIIDESGMPKERFSAEFPKEGPSILRIQQVVRGDSAAYFCAASASGTDTQYFGPGTRLTVL.

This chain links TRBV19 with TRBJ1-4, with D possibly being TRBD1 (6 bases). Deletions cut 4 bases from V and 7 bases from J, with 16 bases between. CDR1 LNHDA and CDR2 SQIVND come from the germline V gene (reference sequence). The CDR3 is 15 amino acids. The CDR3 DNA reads TGTGCCAGTAGTAAGGCGGGGGCGGAGGGTGAAAAACTGTTTTTT. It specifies CASSKAGAEGEKLFF.

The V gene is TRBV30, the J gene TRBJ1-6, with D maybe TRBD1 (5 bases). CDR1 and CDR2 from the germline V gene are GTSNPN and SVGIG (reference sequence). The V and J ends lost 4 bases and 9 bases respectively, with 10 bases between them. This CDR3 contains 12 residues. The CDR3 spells CAWMDMASPLHF. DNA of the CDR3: TGTGCCTGGATGGACATGGCTTCACCCCTCCACTTT.

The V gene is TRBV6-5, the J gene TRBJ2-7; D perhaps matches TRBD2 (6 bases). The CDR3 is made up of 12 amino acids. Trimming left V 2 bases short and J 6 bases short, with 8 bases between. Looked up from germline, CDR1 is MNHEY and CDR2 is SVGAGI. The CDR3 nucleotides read TGTGCCAGCAGTTACGGGGGAGGCGAGCAGTACTTC. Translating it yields CASSYGGGEQYF.

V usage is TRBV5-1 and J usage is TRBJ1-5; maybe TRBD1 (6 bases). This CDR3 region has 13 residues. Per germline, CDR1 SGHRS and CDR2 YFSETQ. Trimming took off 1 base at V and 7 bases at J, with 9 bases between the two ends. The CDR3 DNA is TGCGCCAGCAGCTTGATGACAGGCCAGCCCCAGCATTTT. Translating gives CASSLMTGQPQHF. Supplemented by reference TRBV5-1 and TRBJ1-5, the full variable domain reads KAGVTQTPRYLIKTRGQQVTLSCSPISGHRSVSWYQQTPGQGLQFLFEYFSETQRNKGNFPGRFSGRQFSNSRSEMNVSTLELGDSALYLCASSLMTGQPQHFGDGTRLSIL.

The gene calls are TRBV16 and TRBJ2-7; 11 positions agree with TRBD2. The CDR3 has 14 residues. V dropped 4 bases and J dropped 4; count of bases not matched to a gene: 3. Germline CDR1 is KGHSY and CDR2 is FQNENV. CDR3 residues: CASSPRTSGYEQYF. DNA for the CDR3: TGTGCCAGCAGCCCGCGGACTAGCGGGTACGAGCAGTACTTC.

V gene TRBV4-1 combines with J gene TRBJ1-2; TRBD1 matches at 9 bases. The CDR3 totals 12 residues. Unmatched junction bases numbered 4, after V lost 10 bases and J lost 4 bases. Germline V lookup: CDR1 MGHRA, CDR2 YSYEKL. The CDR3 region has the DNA TGCGCCATTGGGGGACAGGGCTATGGCTACACCTTC. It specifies CAIGGQGYGYTF.

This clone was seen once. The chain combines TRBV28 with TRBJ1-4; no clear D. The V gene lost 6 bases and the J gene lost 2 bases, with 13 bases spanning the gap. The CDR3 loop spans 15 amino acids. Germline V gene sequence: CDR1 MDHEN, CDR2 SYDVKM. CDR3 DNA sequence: TGTGCCAGCAGCCCCTCGACATCCACTAATGAAAAACTGTTTTTT. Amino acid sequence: CASSPSTSTNEKLFF. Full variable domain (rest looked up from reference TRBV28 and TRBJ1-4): DVKVTQSSRYLVKRTGEKVFLECVQDMDHENMFWYRQDPGLGLRLIYFSYDVKMKEKGDIPEGYSVSREKKERFSLILESASTNQTSMYLCASSPSTSTNEKLFFGSGTQLSVL.

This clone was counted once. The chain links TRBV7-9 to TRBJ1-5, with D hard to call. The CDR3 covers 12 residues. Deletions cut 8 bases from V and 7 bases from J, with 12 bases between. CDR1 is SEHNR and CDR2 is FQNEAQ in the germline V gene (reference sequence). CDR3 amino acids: CASGDGEQPQHF. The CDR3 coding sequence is TGTGCCAGCGGGGATGGGGAGCAGCCCCAGCATTTT.

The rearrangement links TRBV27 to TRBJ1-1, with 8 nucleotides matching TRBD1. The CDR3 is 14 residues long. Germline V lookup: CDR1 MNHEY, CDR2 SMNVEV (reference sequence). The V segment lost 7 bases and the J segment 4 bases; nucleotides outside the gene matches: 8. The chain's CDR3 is CASTLAGGGTEAFF. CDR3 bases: TGTGCCAGCACCCTCGCAGGGGGCGGCACTGAAGCTTTCTTT.

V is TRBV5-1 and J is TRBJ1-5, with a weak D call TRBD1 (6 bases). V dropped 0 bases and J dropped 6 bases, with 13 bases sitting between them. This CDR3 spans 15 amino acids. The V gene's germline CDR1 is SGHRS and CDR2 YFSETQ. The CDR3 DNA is TGCGCCAGCAGCTTGGGCACAGGGAGGGGTCAGCCCCAGCATTTT. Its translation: CASSLGTGRGQPQHF.

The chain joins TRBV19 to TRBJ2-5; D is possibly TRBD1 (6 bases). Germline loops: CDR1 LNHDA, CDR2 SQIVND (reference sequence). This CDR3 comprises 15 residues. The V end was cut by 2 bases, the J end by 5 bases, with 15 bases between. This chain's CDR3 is CASSISNRDGETQYF. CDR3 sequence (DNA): TGTGCCAGTAGTATAAGTAACAGGGATGGCGAGACCCAGTACTTC.

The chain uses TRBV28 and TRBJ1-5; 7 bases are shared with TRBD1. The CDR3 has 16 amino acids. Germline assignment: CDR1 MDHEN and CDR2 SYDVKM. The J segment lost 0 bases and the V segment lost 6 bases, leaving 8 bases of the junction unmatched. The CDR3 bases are TGTGCCAGCAGCGCCTCACAGGGGATTAGCAATCAGCCCCAGCATTTT. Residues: CASSASQGISNQPQHF.

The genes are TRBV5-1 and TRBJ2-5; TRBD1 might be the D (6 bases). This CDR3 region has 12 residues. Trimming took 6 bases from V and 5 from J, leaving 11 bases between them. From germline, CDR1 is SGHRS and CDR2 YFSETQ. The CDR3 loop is CASTTGGETQYF. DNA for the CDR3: TGCGCCAGCACGACAGGAGGCGAGACCCAGTACTTC. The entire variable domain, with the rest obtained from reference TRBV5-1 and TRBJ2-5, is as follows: KAGVTQTPRYLIKTRGQQVTLSCSPISGHRSVSWYQQTPGQGLQFLFEYFSETQRNKGNFPGRFSGRQFSNSRSEMNVSTLELGDSALYLCASTTGGETQYFGPGTRLLVL.

CDR3 residues: CASSPINGETQYF. Written as DNA, the CDR3 is TGTGCCAGCTCACCAATAAACGGAGAGACCCAGTACTTC. The rearrangement links TRBV18 to TRBJ2-5; the D is unclear. Trimming took 2 bases from V and 4 from J, leaving 8 bases between them. This CDR3 contains 13 residues. Germline V gene data show CDR1 as KGHSH and CDR2 as LQKENI.

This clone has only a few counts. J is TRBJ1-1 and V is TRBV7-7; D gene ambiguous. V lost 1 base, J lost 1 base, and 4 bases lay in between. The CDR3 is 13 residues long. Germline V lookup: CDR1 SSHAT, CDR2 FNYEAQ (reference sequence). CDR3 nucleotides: TGTGCCAGCAGCTTAGGACAGAACACTGAAGCTTTCTTT. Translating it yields CASSLGQNTEAFF.

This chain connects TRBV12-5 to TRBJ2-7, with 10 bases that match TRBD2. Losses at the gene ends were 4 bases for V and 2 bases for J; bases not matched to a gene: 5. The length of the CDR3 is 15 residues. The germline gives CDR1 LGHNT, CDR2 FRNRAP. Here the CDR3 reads CASGSRSGGTYEQYF. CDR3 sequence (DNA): TGTGCTAGTGGTTCCCGTAGCGGGGGGACCTACGAGCAGTACTTC.

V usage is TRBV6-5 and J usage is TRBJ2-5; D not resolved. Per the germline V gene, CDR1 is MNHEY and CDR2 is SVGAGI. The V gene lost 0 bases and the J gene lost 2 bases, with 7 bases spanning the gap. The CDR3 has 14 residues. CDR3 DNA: TGTGCCAGCAGTTACTCGAAACAGCAAGAGACCCAGTACTTC. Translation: CASSYSKQQETQYF.

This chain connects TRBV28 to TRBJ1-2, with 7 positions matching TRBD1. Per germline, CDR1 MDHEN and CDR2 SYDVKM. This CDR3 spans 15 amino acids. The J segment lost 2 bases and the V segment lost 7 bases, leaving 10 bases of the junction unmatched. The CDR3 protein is CASTEGAGGNYGYTF. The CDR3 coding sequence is TGTGCCAGCACCGAGGGGGCAGGAGGGAACTATGGCTACACCTTC.

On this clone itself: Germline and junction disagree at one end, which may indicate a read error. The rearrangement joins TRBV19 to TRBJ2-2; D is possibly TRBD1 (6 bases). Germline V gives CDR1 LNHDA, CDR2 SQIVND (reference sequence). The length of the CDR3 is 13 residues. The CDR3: CASSIDLAGALFF. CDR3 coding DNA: TGTGCCAGTAGTATAGATCTGGCAGGGGCGCTGTTTTTT.

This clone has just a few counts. The CDR3 protein is CAWTSGGTDTQYF. In DNA, the CDR3 is TGTGCCTGGACTAGCGGGGGCACAGATACGCAGTATTTT. This chain joins TRBV30 and TRBJ2-3, with 9 bases aligning to TRBD2. This CDR3 has 13 amino acids. J lost 1 base, V lost 4 bases, and 0 bases had no gene match. Germline V gene lookup returns CDR1 GTSNPN and CDR2 SVGIG (reference sequence).

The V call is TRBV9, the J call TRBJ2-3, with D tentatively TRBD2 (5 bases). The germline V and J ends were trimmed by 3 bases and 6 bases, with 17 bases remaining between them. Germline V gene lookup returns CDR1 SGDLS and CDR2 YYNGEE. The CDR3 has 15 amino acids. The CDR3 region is CASSGSGGRGDTQYF. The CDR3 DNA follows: TGTGCCAGCAGCGGCTCCGGAGGTCGCGGGGATACGCAGTATTTT. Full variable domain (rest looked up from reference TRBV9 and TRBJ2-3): DSGVTQTPKHLITATGQRVTLRCSPRSGDLSVYWYQQSLDQGLQFLIQYYNGEERAKGNILERFSAQQFPDLHSELNLSSLELGDSALYFCASSGSGGRGDTQYFGPGTRLTVL.

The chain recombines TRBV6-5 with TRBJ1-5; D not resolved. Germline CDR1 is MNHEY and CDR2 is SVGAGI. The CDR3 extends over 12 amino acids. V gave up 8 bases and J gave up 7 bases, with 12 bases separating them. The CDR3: CASGLGRQPQHF. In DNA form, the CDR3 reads TGTGCCAGCGGCCTGGGCAGGCAGCCCCAGCATTTT.

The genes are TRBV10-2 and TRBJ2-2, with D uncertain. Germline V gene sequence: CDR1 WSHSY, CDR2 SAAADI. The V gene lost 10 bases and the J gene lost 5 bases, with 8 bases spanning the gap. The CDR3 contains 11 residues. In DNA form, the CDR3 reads TGCGCCACCGGTTTAACCGGGGAGCTGTTTTTT. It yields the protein CATGLTGELFF.